Below are 29 T cell receptor beta chains sequenced from a single sample in a study of T cells in Graves' hyperthyroidism and ophthalmopathy. TCR beta CDR3 regions were amplified from RNA. During a first-round RT-PCR of the TCR CDR3, the HTBI primer set was used. TCRdb re-analysed the multiplex PCR reads in MiXCR, keeping a single row per CDR3 protein. The repertoire holds about 250,000 distinct CDR3 sequences, more than 20% seen once, with around 40% in the top ten. Sequenced input: blood. All receptors derive from a middle-aged woman with Graves' ophthalmopathy.

Ten or more counts support this clonotype. CDR3 in DNA: TGCAGCGTTTGGGACCGTTCCTACGAGCAGTACTTC. Encoded protein: CSVWDRSYEQYF. The chain uses TRBV29-1 and TRBJ2-7, with D perhaps being TRBD1 or TRBD2 (5 bases each). The V end was cut by 5 bases, the J end by 1 base, with 9 bases between. The CDR3 loop spans 12 amino acids. Germline CDR1 and CDR2: SQVTM and ANQGSEA.

The chain uses TRBV12-5 and TRBJ2-2; no clear D gene. Germline CDR1 reads LGHNT; CDR2 reads FRNRAP. The CDR3 loop spans 16 amino acids. V lost 4 bases, J lost 5 bases, and 17 bases lay in between. The CDR3 sequence: CASGSPSARPTGELFF. The CDR3 coding sequence is TGTGCTAGTGGTTCCCCCAGCGCTCGCCCGACCGGGGAGCTGTTTTTT.

Many counts were recorded for this clonotype. The chain carries TRBV27 and TRBJ1-2, with D perhaps matching TRBD1 (5 bases). CDR1 is MNHEY, CDR2 SMNVEV, per germline (reference sequence). V was clipped by 5 bases and J by 4 bases, with 14 bases between them. CDR3 length: 14 residues. The CDR3 spells CASSGTYGSYGYTF. CDR3 coding DNA: TGTGCCAGCAGTGGGACTTACGGGAGCTATGGCTACACCTTC.

This chain links TRBV7-8 with TRBJ2-7, with D possibly being TRBD2 (5 bases). The CDR3 totals 12 residues. CDR1 is SGHVS, CDR2 FQNEAQ, per germline. Trimming removed 7 bases from V and 3 bases from J, with 10 bases in between. The CDR3 region is CASIGEVYEQYF. The DNA of the CDR3 is TGTGCCAGCATCGGGGAAGTCTACGAGCAGTACTTC.

This clonotype occurred once. V gene TRBV5-5 combines with J gene TRBJ1-3; D call uncertain. From germline, CDR1 is SGHKS and CDR2 YYEKEE (reference sequence). This CDR3 region has 15 residues. The V end was cut by 1 base, the J end by 1 base, with 9 bases between. CDR3 in DNA: TGTGCCAGCAGCTTGAAAGATTTTTCTGGAAACACCATATATTTT. Translating it yields CASSLKDFSGNTIYF.

This clonotype was detected many times. The gene calls are TRBV9 and TRBJ2-7; no firm D call. With 8 bases removed from V and 6 bases from J, the gap between germline ends came to 6 bases. Germline V gene sequence: CDR1 SGDLS, CDR2 YYNGEE. This CDR3 comprises 9 residues. The CDR3 here is CARGSEQYF. The CDR3 nucleotides are TGTGCCAGGGGCTCCGAGCAGTACTTC.

This clonotype was seen many times. The chain is built from TRBV15 and TRBJ2-7, with 9 bases aligning to TRBD1. The germline V gene encodes CDR1 LNHNV and CDR2 YYDKDF (reference sequence). The junction had 8 bases not matched to a gene; V was cut back by 6 bases and J by 5 bases. The CDR3 consists of 14 residues. This CDR3 is CATSRDRVTHEQYF. CDR3 coding DNA: TGTGCCACCAGTAGGGACAGGGTCACCCACGAGCAGTACTTC.

The chain combines TRBV6-1 with TRBJ1-5; TRBD1 is a possible D gene (5 bases). The length of the CDR3 is 18 residues. Germline lookup yields CDR1 MNHNS and CDR2 SASEGT. V dropped 7 bases and J dropped 1 base, with 23 bases sitting between them. This CDR3 is CASNGAGQAGASNQPQHF. In nucleotides, the CDR3 is TGTGCCAGCAATGGGGCAGGCCAGGCCGGGGCAAGCAATCAGCCCCAGCATTTT.

This clonotype was recorded at least ten times. CDR3 nucleotide sequence: TGTGCCAGCAGCGGGAGCCGGGTGGACAGGACCACAGATACGCAGTATTTT. It codes for CASSGSRVDRTTDTQYF. V and J are TRBV11-1 and TRBJ2-3; the match to TRBD1 covers 7 bases. The CDR3 length is 17 residues. Per the germline V gene, CDR1 is SGHAT and CDR2 is FQDESV (reference sequence). After removal of 5 bases from V and 2 bases from J, the junction contained 13 bases not matched to a gene.

This clonotype was picked up many times. A much larger clone lies one base from this, so it may be a read error. The chain is built from TRBV20-1 and TRBJ2-7, with D perhaps TRBD1 or TRBD2 (5 bases each). Germline lookup yields CDR1 DFQATT and CDR2 SNEGSKA (reference sequence). There are 15 residues in the CDR3. The DNA for the CDR3 is TGCAGTGCTAGACTAGGGTCGACAGCGGCCTACGGGCAGTACTTC. Its translation is CSARLGSTAAYGQYF.

This clonotype was observed at least ten times. The J gene is TRBJ1-1, the V gene TRBV9; a weak D match, TRBD1 (5 bases). The CDR3 has 15 residues. Germline lookup yields CDR1 SGDLS and CDR2 YYNGEE. The V and J ends lost 0 bases and 1 base respectively, with 10 bases between them. In DNA, the CDR3 is TGTGCCAGCAGCGTAGTGGGGGGGAGGAACACTGAAGCTTTCTTT. Translation: CASSVVGGRNTEAFF.

In its sample, this clonotype was seen a few times. Its ends do not fully match the called genes, so a read error is possible. The rearrangement uses TRBV28 and TRBJ1-5; D unclear. The CDR3 is 15 residues long. Germline values: CDR1 MDHEN, CDR2 SYDVKM. CDR3 nucleotides: TGTGTCAGCAGCCTGCTAGACGGAGTCAATCAGCCCCAGCATTTT. It yields the protein CVSSLLDGVNQPQHF.

Ten or more counts support this clonotype. This chain connects TRBV10-1 to TRBJ2-2; D is perhaps TRBD2 (6 bases). Germline V CDR1 and CDR2: WNHNN, SYGVQD (reference sequence). CDR3 length equals 13 residues. V was cut by 3 bases and J by 7 bases, with 9 bases left in between. The CDR3 sequence is CASSEGGHGELFF. The CDR3 DNA sequence: TGCGCCAGCAGTGAAGGAGGGCACGGGGAGCTGTTTTTT.

The rearrangement joins TRBV11-2 to TRBJ2-7, with D uncertain. Per germline, CDR1 SGHAT and CDR2 FQNNGV. V was clipped by 5 bases and J by 5 bases, with 16 bases between them. The CDR3 has 14 residues. This CDR3 is CASSPRGQVDEQYF. The CDR3, as DNA: TGTGCCAGCAGCCCCCGAGGCCAGGTGGACGAGCAGTACTTC.

This clonotype showed up many times. The chain recombines TRBV6-5 with TRBJ2-7, with D perhaps matching TRBD1 or TRBD2 (5 bases each). V was trimmed by 0 bases and J by 3 bases, leaving 6 bases between them. The germline V gene has CDR1 MNHEY and CDR2 SVGAGI. This CDR3 is 13 amino acids long. The CDR3 spells CASSYSRGYEQYF. CDR3 nucleotide sequence: TGTGCCAGCAGTTACTCGAGGGGCTACGAGCAGTACTTC.

Ten or more counts support this clonotype. This chain links TRBV11-2 with TRBJ2-3; D not certain. CDR3 length: 15 residues. Between the trimmed V and J ends, which lost 0 bases and 0 bases, there was a span of 7 bases. Germline assignment: CDR1 SGHAT and CDR2 FQNNGV. CDR3 sequence reads: CASSLEAASTDTQYF. In DNA form, the CDR3 reads TGTGCCAGCAGCTTAGAGGCGGCTAGCACAGATACGCAGTATTTT.

This clonotype was counted at least ten times. The junction does not match germline at one end; this may be a read error. V usage is TRBV29-1 and J usage is TRBJ2-2; either TRBD1 or TRBD2 may fit D (5 bases each). The CDR3 runs to 13 residues. CDR1 SQVTM and CDR2 ANQGSEA come from the germline V gene. This chain's CDR3 is CSVDPGSTGELFF. CDR3 coding DNA: TGCAGCGTTGACCCAGGGTCTACCGGGGAGCTGTTCTTT.

The genes are TRBV30 and TRBJ1-2; TRBD1 is a possible D gene (6 bases). V was cut by 3 bases and J by 8 bases, with 22 bases left in between. The V gene's germline CDR1 is GTSNPN and CDR2 SVGIG (reference sequence). CDR3 length equals 15 residues. For the CDR3, the DNA is TGTGCCTGGAGGTTACAGGGAACCACATCGAGGGGCTACACCTTC. Amino acids: CAWRLQGTTSRGYTF.

This clonotype was detected only once. This rearrangement joins TRBV19 to TRBJ2-5; 9 bases align to TRBD2. CDR1 and CDR2 (germline): LNHDA, SQIVND (reference sequence). CDR3 length: 15 residues. V lost 6 bases to trimming and J lost 5 bases; unmatched junction nucleotides: 10. Here the CDR3 DNA reads TGTGCCAGTAGCAAGACCGGGACTAGCAGCGAGACCCAGTACTTC. Protein product: CASSKTGTSSETQYF.

This clonotype showed up many times. The chain has TRBV9 and TRBJ2-7; unclear D gene. CDR3 size: 14 residues. Germline V CDR1 and CDR2: SGDLS, YYNGEE. With 0 bases removed from V and 0 bases from J, the gap between germline ends came to 7 bases. The CDR3 nucleotides are TGTGCCAGCAGCGTAGAGGATGACTCCTACGAGCAGTACTTC. This codes for CASSVEDDSYEQYF.

This clonotype was detected ten times or more. V is TRBV28 and J is TRBJ1-2; D uncertain. V lost 8 bases, J lost 1 base, and 8 bases lay in between. CDR1 MDHEN and CDR2 SYDVKM come from the germline V gene. This CDR3 region has 12 residues. CDR3 coding DNA: TGTGCCAGCCGATCCATTAACTATGGCTACACCTTC. It translates to CASRSINYGYTF.

The chain recombines TRBV20-1 with TRBJ1-1; no firm D call. Deletions cut 6 bases from V and 1 base from J, with 18 bases between. Germline V lookup: CDR1 DFQATT, CDR2 SNEGSKA (reference sequence). The CDR3 is 15 amino acids. CDR3 DNA sequence: TGCAGTGCCCCAAACAGTGGGGAGGCGAACACTGAAGCTTTCTTT. Its protein product is CSAPNSGEANTEAFF.

This clonotype was seen ten or more times. This rearrangement joins TRBV29-1 to TRBJ2-2; perhaps TRBD1 as D (5 bases). Per germline, CDR1 SQVTM and CDR2 ANQGSEA. This CDR3 spans 13 amino acids. Between the trimmed V and J ends, which lost 8 bases and 0 bases, there was a span of 10 bases. As DNA, the CDR3 is TGCAGCTTCAGCAGGGCGAACACCGGGGAGCTGTTTTTT. It is translated as CSFSRANTGELFF.

The V call is TRBV11-2, the J call TRBJ1-1, with D possibly matching TRBD1 (5 bases). Deletions cut 3 bases from V and 11 bases from J, with 16 bases between. Germline assignment: CDR1 SGHAT and CDR2 FQNNGV. This CDR3 has 13 amino acids. The CDR3 protein is CASSFAGSIGAFF. The CDR3 nucleotides are TGTGCCAGCAGCTTCGCAGGGTCCATCGGGGCTTTCTTT.

This clonotype was seen a few times. The chain carries TRBV7-2 and TRBJ1-2; possibly TRBD1 for D (5 bases). Germline V gene sequence: CDR1 SGHTA, CDR2 FQGNSA. The CDR3 extends over 14 amino acids. The V gene lost 3 bases and the J gene lost 4 bases, with 12 bases spanning the gap. The CDR3 nucleotides read TGTGCCAGCAGCTTGGAGGGACGGATCTATGGCTACACCTTC. Its protein product is CASSLEGRIYGYTF.

In this sample, this clonotype turned up many times. This chain joins TRBV27 and TRBJ1-5, with 11 bases that match TRBD1. CDR3 length equals 14 residues. After removal of 4 bases from V and 6 bases from J, the junction contained 2 bases not matched to a gene. Per germline, CDR1 MNHEY and CDR2 SMNVEV (reference sequence). The CDR3 here is CASSWDRGVQPQHF. CDR3 sequence (DNA): TGTGCCAGCAGTTGGGACAGGGGGGTTCAGCCCCAGCATTTT.

The chain links TRBV6-1 to TRBJ1-1; TRBD1 is a possible D gene (6 bases). The V gene's germline CDR1 is MNHNS and CDR2 SASEGT. The length of the CDR3 is 14 residues. Trimming stripped 5 bases from V and 1 base from J, with 11 bases between. CDR3 amino acids: CASSTPGENTEAFF. For the CDR3, the DNA is TGTGCCAGCAGTACACCAGGGGAGAACACTGAAGCTTTCTTT.

This clonotype was counted ten times or more. The gene calls are TRBV6-2 or TRBV6-3 and TRBJ2-4; D is tentatively TRBD1 or TRBD2 (5 bases each). V lost 6 bases to trimming and J lost 0 bases, with 12 bases between them. The CDR3 consists of 15 residues. The germline CDR1 and CDR2 sequences are MNHEY and SVGEGT. The CDR3 nucleotides are TGTGCCAGCAGCCGAGGGGCACTAGCCAAAAACATTCAGTACTTC. Protein product: CASSRGALAKNIQYF.

The chain has TRBV6-1 and TRBJ2-7, with a tentative D call TRBD2 (6 bases). V was shortened by 11 bases and J by 4 bases, with 15 bases between the two germline ends. The length of the CDR3 is 12 residues. Germline V gene data show CDR1 as MNHNS and CDR2 as SASEGT. For the CDR3, the DNA is TGTGCCGGGCGGGACGACCTATACGAGCAGTACTTC. As protein: CAGRDDLYEQYF.